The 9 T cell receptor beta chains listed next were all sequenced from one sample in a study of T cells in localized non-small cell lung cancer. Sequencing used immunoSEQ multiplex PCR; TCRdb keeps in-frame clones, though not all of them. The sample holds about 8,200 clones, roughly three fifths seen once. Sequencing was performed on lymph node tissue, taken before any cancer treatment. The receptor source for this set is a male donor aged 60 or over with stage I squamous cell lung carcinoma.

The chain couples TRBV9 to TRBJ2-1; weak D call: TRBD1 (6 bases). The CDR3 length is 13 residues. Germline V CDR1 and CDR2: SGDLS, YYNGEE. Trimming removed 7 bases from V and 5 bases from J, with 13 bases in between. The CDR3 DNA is TGTGCCAGCGTCCGGACAGCAGACAATGAGCAGTTCTTC. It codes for CASVRTADNEQFF.

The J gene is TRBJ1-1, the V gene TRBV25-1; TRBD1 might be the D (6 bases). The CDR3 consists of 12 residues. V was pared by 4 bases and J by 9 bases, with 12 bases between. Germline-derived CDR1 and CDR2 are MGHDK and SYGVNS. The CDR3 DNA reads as TGTGCCAGCAGTGCCATCACAGGGAAAGCTTTCTTT. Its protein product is CASSAITGKAFF.

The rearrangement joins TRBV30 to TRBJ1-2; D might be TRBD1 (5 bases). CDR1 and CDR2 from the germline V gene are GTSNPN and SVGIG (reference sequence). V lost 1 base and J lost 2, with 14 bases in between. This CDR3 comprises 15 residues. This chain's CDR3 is CAWSAMRAGNYGYTF. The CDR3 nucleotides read TGTGCCTGGAGTGCAATGCGGGCAGGGAACTATGGCTACACCTTC.

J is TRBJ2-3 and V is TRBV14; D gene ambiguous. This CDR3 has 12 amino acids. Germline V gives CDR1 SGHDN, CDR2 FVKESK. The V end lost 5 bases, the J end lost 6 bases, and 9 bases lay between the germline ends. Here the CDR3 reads CASSGFRDTQYF. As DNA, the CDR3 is TGTGCCAGCAGCGGTTTTCGGGATACGCAGTATTTT.

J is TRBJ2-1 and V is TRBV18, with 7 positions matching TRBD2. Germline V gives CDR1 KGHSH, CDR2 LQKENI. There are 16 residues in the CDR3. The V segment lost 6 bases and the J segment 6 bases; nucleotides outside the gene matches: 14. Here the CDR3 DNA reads TGTGCCAGCTCTTATTCTGGCGGGAGCTGGTCCAATGAGCAGTTCTTC. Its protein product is CASSYSGGSWSNEQFF.

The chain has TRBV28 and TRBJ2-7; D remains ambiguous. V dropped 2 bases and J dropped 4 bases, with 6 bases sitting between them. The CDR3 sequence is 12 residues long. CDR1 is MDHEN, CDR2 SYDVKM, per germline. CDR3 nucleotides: TGTGCCAGCAGTTTACAAATATACGAGCAGTACTTC. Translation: CASSLQIYEQYF.

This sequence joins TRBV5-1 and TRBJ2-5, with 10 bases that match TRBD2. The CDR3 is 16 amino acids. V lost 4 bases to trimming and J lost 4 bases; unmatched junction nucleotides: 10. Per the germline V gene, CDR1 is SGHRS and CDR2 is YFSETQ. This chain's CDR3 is CASSLVKSSGRETQYF. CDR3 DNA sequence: TGCGCCAGCAGCCTAGTAAAATCTAGCGGGAGAGAGACCCAGTACTTC. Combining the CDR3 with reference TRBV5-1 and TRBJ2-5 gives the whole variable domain KAGVTQTPRYLIKTRGQQVTLSCSPISGHRSVSWYQQTPGQGLQFLFEYFSETQRNKGNFPGRFSGRQFSNSRSEMNVSTLELGDSALYLCASSLVKSSGRETQYFGPGTRLLVL.

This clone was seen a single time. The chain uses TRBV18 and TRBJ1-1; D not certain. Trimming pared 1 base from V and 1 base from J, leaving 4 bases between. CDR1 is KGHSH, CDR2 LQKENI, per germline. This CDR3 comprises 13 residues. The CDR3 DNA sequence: TGTGCCAGCTCACCACAGGAGAACACTGAAGCTTTCTTT. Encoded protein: CASSPQENTEAFF.

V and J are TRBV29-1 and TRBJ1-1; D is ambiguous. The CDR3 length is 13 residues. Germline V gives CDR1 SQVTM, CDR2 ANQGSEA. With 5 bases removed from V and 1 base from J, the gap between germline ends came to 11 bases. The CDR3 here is CSVQTSTNTEAFF. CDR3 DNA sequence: TGCAGCGTTCAGACATCAACGAACACTGAAGCTTTCTTT.